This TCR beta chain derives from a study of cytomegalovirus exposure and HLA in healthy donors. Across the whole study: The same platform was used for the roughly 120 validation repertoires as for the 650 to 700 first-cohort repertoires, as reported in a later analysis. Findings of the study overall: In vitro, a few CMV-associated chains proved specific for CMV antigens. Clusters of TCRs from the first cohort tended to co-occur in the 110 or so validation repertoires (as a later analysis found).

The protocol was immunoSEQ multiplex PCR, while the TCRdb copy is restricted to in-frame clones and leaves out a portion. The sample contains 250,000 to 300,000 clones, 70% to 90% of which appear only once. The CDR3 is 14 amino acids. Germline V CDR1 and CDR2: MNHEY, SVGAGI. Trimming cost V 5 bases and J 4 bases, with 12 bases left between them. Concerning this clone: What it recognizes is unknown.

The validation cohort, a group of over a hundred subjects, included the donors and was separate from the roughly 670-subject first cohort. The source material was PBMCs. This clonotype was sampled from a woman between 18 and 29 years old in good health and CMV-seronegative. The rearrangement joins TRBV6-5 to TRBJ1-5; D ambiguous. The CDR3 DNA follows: TGTGCCAGCAGTACCGGCGGCGGGAATCAGCCCCAGCATTTT. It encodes CASSTGGGNQPQHF.